Included here is one T cell receptor (beta chain) sequence, with context. The same CDR3 arises from other DNA sequences in this sample as well. This entry belongs to a study of shared clonotypes between healthy human individuals. Under the authors' procedure: Filtering differed, since immunoSEQ gave only junction sequences and no quality scores. Repertoires were generated with immunoSEQ multiplex PCR, while TCRdb's copy carries only in-frame clones and drops some. Clonal size and the V and J genes are those of that table, whereas D and trimming came from the DNA. Of hundreds of thousands of clones in the sample, about 91% were seen once. This CDR3 region has 13 residues. Trimming cost V 4 bases and J 4 bases, with 11 bases left between them. Germline loops: CDR1 SQVTM, CDR2 ANQGSEA. Naive CD8 isolation took CD45RO-negative cells positively selected for CCR7 and excluded terminally differentiated effector memory CD45RA+ cells.

V is TRBV29-1 and J is TRBJ2-1; D gene unclear. The source material was naive CD8+ T cells sorted from blood. This sequence originates from a young man in good health. CDR3 sequence (DNA): TGCAGCGTTGTCTCCCTATCATACAATGAGCAGTTCTTC. It specifies CSVVSLSYNEQFF.